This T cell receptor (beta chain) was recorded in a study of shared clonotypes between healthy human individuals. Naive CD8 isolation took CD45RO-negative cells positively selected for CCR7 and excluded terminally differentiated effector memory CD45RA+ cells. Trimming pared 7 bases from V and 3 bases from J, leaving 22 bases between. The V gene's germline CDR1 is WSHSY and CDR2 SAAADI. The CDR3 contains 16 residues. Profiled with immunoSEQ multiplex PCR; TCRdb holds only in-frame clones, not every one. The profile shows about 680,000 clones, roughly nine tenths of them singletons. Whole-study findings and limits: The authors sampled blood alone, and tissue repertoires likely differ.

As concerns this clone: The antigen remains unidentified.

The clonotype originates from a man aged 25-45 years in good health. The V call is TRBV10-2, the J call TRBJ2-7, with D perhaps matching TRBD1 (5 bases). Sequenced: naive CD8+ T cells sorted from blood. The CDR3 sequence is CASTDQGQSPNYEQYF. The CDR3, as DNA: TGCGCCAGCACTGACCAGGGTCAGTCGCCAAACTACGAGCAGTACTTC.